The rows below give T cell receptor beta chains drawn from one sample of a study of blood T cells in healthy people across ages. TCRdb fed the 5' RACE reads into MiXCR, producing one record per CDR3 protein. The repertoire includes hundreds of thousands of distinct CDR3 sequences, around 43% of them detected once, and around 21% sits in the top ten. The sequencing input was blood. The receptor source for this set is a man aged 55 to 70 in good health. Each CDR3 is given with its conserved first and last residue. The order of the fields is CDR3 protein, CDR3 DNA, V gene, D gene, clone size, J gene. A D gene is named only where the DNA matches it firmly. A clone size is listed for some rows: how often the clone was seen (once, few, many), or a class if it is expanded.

CDR3aa: CSATSHESSYNSPLHF
CDR3nt: TGCAGTGCTACCAGTCATGAGAGCTCCTATAATTCACCCCTCCACTTT
v_gene: TRBV20-1
d_gene: -
abundance: -
j_gene: TRBJ1-6

CDR3aa: CSARDPTERGYEQYF
CDR3nt: TGCAGTGCTAGAGATCCAACAGAAAGGGGATACGAGCAGTACTTC
v_gene: TRBV20-1
d_gene: -
abundance: few
j_gene: TRBJ2-7

CDR3aa: CASSLGRDSSSYEQYF
CDR3nt: TGTGCCAGCAGTTTAGGCCGGGACAGCAGCTCCTACGAGCAGTACTTC
v_gene: TRBV27
d_gene: TRBD1
abundance: few
j_gene: TRBJ2-7

CDR3aa: CASSYKASGGHIQETQYF
CDR3nt: TGTGCCAGCAGTTACAAGGCTAGCGGGGGGCACATCCAAGAGACCCAGTACTTC
v_gene: TRBV6-2/TRBV6-3
d_gene: TRBD2
abundance: -
j_gene: TRBJ2-5

CDR3aa: CASSLADRGGGISYNEQFF
CDR3nt: TGTGCCAGCAGCTTAGCGGATAGGGGCGGGGGTATATCCTACAATGAGCAGTTCTTC
v_gene: TRBV7-9
d_gene: TRBD2
abundance: -
j_gene: TRBJ2-1

CDR3aa: CASSLGQGRVETQYF
CDR3nt: TGTGCCAGCAGCTTAGGGCAGGGGAGAGTTGAGACCCAGTACTTC
v_gene: TRBV11-1
d_gene: -
abundance: few
j_gene: TRBJ2-5

CDR3aa: CASSLVAGSGQPQHF
CDR3nt: TGCGCCAGCAGCTTGGTTGCGGGTTCTGGTCAGCCCCAGCATTTT
v_gene: TRBV5-1
d_gene: -
abundance: many
j_gene: TRBJ1-5

CDR3aa: CASSQEGVRGNEQFF
CDR3nt: TGCGCCAGCAGCCAAGAGGGGGTCAGGGGGAATGAGCAGTTCTTC
v_gene: TRBV4-1
d_gene: TRBD1
abundance: -
j_gene: TRBJ2-1

CDR3aa: CASSDSTRNSPLHF
CDR3nt: TGTGCCAGCAGTGACTCGACCAGGAATTCACCCCTCCACTTT
v_gene: TRBV6-4
d_gene: -
abundance: few
j_gene: TRBJ1-6

CDR3aa: CSAISPGGRVNEQFF
CDR3nt: TGCAGTGCTATTTCCCCCGGGGGAAGGGTAAATGAGCAGTTCTTC
v_gene: TRBV20-1
d_gene: -
abundance: -
j_gene: TRBJ2-1